These 9 T cell receptor beta chains were sequenced from one sample in a study of tissue T cells after allogeneic stem cell transplantation. Sequencing was performed with immunoSEQ multiplex PCR; in TCRdb, only in-frame clones are kept and a portion is missing. The top ten clones hold roughly 3.8% of a sample with about 42,000 clones, around nine tenths of them seen once. The starting material was blood, obtained before transplantation. All receptors derive from a woman aged 35-75 years who later had graft-versus-host disease after an allogeneic stem cell transplant.

CDR3 protein: CASSEGTANNEKLFF. The CDR3 bases are TGTGCCAGCTCGGAGGGGACAGCGAATAATGAAAAACTGTTTTTT. The chain is built from TRBV18 and TRBJ1-4; 7 positions agree with TRBD1. J gave up 4 bases and V 6 bases, and 8 bases lay outside the gene matches. The CDR3 loop spans 15 amino acids. Per the germline V gene, CDR1 is KGHSH and CDR2 is LQKENI.

This chain connects TRBV12-3 or TRBV12-4 to TRBJ1-1; perhaps TRBD1 as D (5 bases). Trimming left V 9 bases short and J 7 bases short, with 18 bases between. The CDR3 is 13 residues long. The CDR3 spells CASRGRRDGEAFF. The CDR3 nucleotides are TGTGCCAGTAGGGGACGAAGGGATGGTGAAGCTTTCTTT.

This clone has a single count. The chain couples TRBV29-1 to TRBJ2-2; D gene ambiguous. V was trimmed by 4 bases and J by 2 bases, leaving 5 bases between them. CDR3 length equals 12 residues. Looked up from germline, CDR1 is SQVTM and CDR2 is ANQGSEA. As DNA, the CDR3 is TGCAGCGTTGCTAGAAACACCGGGGAGCTGTTTTTT. This encodes CSVARNTGELFF.

This clone was observed once. The chain employs TRBV6-2 or TRBV6-3 and TRBJ2-7; D is undetermined. The germline V gene encodes CDR1 MNHEY and CDR2 SVGEGT. Trimming took off 5 bases at V and 2 bases at J, with 4 bases between the two ends. The CDR3 runs 11 residues. CDR3 DNA sequence: TGTGCCAGCAGTGTAACCTACGAGCAGTACTTC. This codes for CASSVTYEQYF.

The chain joins TRBV9 to TRBJ2-7; D is perhaps TRBD1 or TRBD2 (6 bases each). The V end lost 0 bases, the J end lost 4 bases, and 14 bases lay between the germline ends. The CDR3 covers 15 residues. Germline CDR1 is SGDLS and CDR2 is YYNGEE. The CDR3 DNA is TGTGCCAGCAGCGTAGAGGGGGGAGGTGCTTACGAGCAGTACTTC. Amino acid sequence: CASSVEGGGAYEQYF.

The rearrangement links TRBV4-1 to TRBJ2-5, with D possibly TRBD2 on 5 matching bases. The V end was cut by 0 bases, the J end by 5 bases, with 7 bases between. Germline-derived CDR1 and CDR2 are MGHRA and YSYEKL. This CDR3 contains 13 residues. In nucleotides, the CDR3 is TGCGCCAGCAGCCAAGATTGGAGGGAGACCCAGTACTTC. This encodes CASSQDWRETQYF.

The rearrangement links TRBV5-1 to TRBJ2-5; D may be TRBD1 or TRBD2 (5 bases each). The CDR3 sequence is 14 residues long. Germline CDR1 reads SGHRS; CDR2 reads YFSETQ. Trimming took 5 bases from V and 3 from J, leaving 14 bases between them. This chain's CDR3 is CASSRTGTEETQYF. The DNA for the CDR3 is TGCGCCAGCAGTCGCACCGGGACGGAAGAGACCCAGTACTTC.

This chain connects TRBV4-1 to TRBJ1-1; the D is unclear. V dropped 7 bases and J dropped 1 base, with 10 bases sitting between them. Germline V CDR1 and CDR2: MGHRA, YSYEKL. The CDR3 runs 13 residues. The DNA of the CDR3 is TGCGCCAGCAAAGAGGGTAGGAACACTGAAGCTTTCTTT. Its translation is CASKEGRNTEAFF.

The chain carries TRBV14 and TRBJ2-7; D call uncertain. Germline CDR1 SGHDN, CDR2 FVKESK. This CDR3 has 16 residues. Trimming removed 0 bases at V and 0 bases at J, with 12 bases between. The CDR3 loop is CASSQEIRGNSYEQYF. The CDR3 region has the DNA TGTGCCAGCAGCCAAGAGATCAGAGGAAACTCCTACGAGCAGTACTTC.